The 11 T cell receptor beta chains below all came from one sample that was sequenced in a study of blood T cells in healthy people across ages. The second PCR ran roughly 7 to 12 cycles with a sample-barcoded 5' primer and J-beta primers. TCRdb itself ran the 5' RACE reads through MiXCR, one entry per CDR3 protein. The sample comprises some 1,000,000 distinct CDR3 sequences, 20% to 25% of which are singletons, and about 0.8% rests with the top ten. The same sample was also used in a study of T cells of mothers and their children.

The sequencing input was blood. All receptors come from a girl aged 2 to 10 in good health.

This chain uses TRBV18 with TRBJ1-1; D ambiguous. V dropped 4 bases and J dropped 1 base, with 10 bases sitting between them. Per germline, CDR1 KGHSH and CDR2 LQKENI. CDR3 length: 14 amino acids. The CDR3 spells CASSLLPENTEAFF. DNA for the CDR3: TGTGCCAGCTCACTTCTACCGGAGAACACTGAAGCTTTCTTT.

This clonotype was seen a few times. The V gene is TRBV19, the J gene TRBJ1-1; D unclear. With 5 bases removed from V and 0 bases from J, the gap between germline ends came to 10 bases. Germline loops: CDR1 LNHDA, CDR2 SQIVND (reference sequence). There are 14 residues in the CDR3. CDR3: CASSRYGLNTEAFF. The CDR3 nucleotides read TGTGCCAGTAGTCGGTACGGGTTGAACACTGAAGCTTTCTTT.

This clonotype was observed a handful of times. The genes are TRBV7-3 and TRBJ1-2; D is undetermined. The CDR3 covers 13 residues. CDR1 is SGHTA and CDR2 is FQGTGA in the germline V gene. V dropped 5 bases and J dropped 4 bases, with 11 bases sitting between them. The CDR3, as DNA: TGTGCCAGCAGCCCCAGTGGAAGCTATGGCTACACCTTC. Translation: CASSPSGSYGYTF.

This clonotype was counted many times. J is TRBJ1-2 and V is TRBV7-9; D unresolved. With 8 bases removed from V and 6 bases from J, the gap between germline ends came to 4 bases. Germline-derived CDR1 and CDR2 are SEHNR and FQNEAQ (reference sequence). The CDR3 is 9 amino acids. For the CDR3, the DNA is TGTGCCAGCGGTAATGGCTACACCTTC. This codes for CASGNGYTF.

The CDR3 spells CASSRTTGADEQYF. CDR3 in DNA: TGCGCCAGCAGCCGTACGACAGGGGCTGACGAGCAGTACTTC. This chain uses TRBV5-1 with TRBJ2-7; TRBD1 agrees at 8 bases. CDR3 size: 14 residues. Germline V gives CDR1 SGHRS, CDR2 YFSETQ. Trimming took 4 bases from V and 5 from J; bases not matched to a gene: 8.

The rearrangement links TRBV12-3 or TRBV12-4 to TRBJ1-5; no clear D. The CDR3 is 12 amino acids. Between the trimmed V and J ends, which lost 5 bases and 6 bases, there was a span of 8 bases. The CDR3: CASSIGSQPQHF. In nucleotides, the CDR3 is TGTGCCAGCAGTATAGGGAGTCAGCCCCAGCATTTT.

The chain recombines TRBV20-1 with TRBJ2-4; D is perhaps TRBD2 (5 bases). The CDR3 length is 14 residues. The germline V gene has CDR1 DFQATT and CDR2 SNEGSKA (reference sequence). V gave up 6 bases and J gave up 3 bases, with 15 bases separating them. The CDR3 DNA sequence: TGCAGTGCCGCCAGCTCGGCGGGCAAAAACATTCAGTACTTC. Its translation: CSAASSAGKNIQYF.

This clonotype was detected a few times. This rearrangement joins TRBV15 to TRBJ2-7; TRBD1 matches at 9 bases. The germline V gene has CDR1 LNHNV and CDR2 YYDKDF (reference sequence). Trimming cost V 1 base and J 6 bases; bases outside gene matches: 10. The CDR3 totals 16 residues. Here the CDR3 reads CATSRVGTGTSVEQYF. CDR3 DNA sequence: TGTGCCACCAGCAGAGTGGGGACAGGGACTTCGGTCGAGCAGTACTTC.

This rearrangement joins TRBV6-1 to TRBJ1-2, with TRBD1 as a possible D gene (6 bases). With 1 base removed from V and 2 bases from J, the gap between germline ends came to 14 bases. From germline, CDR1 is MNHNS and CDR2 SASEGT. The CDR3 has 16 amino acids. The CDR3 region has the DNA TGTGCCAGCAGTGAAGGGTCGACAGGACAGAACTATGGCTACACCTTC. The encoded protein is CASSEGSTGQNYGYTF.

This clonotype was recorded a few times. This chain links TRBV5-6 with TRBJ2-1; TRBD2 matches 7 bases. With V trimmed by 5 bases and J by 5 bases, 10 bases remained unmatched. This CDR3 has 15 residues. Germline V gives CDR1 SGHDT, CDR2 YYEEEE. The CDR3 sequence: CASRPSGARDNEQFF. DNA of the CDR3: TGTGCCAGCAGACCCAGCGGGGCGAGGGACAATGAGCAGTTCTTC. Complete variable domain (other parts from reference TRBV5-6 and TRBJ2-1): DAGVTQSPTHLIKTRGQQVTLRCSPKSGHDTVSWYQQALGQGPQFIFQYYEEEERQRGNFPDRFSGHQFPNYSSELNVNALLLGDSALYLCASRPSGARDNEQFFGPGTRLTVL.

This clonotype has more than one count but fewer than ten. The V call is TRBV7-2, the J call TRBJ2-5; tentative D call: TRBD2 (6 bases). The length of the CDR3 is 13 residues. Trimming removed 8 bases at V and 4 bases at J, with 14 bases between. Germline CDR1 reads SGHTA; CDR2 reads FQGNSA. In DNA form, the CDR3 reads TGTGCCAGCCTCCGGCGGGGTCCAGAGACCCAGTACTTC. It yields the protein CASLRRGPETQYF.